This T cell receptor (beta chain) was captured in a study of T-cell reconstitution after alpha-beta-depleted transplantation in children. Ten or more counts support this clonotype. Germline CDR1 and CDR2: MDHEN and SYDVKM. This CDR3 is built from 15 residues. Trimming removed 5 bases from V and 6 bases from J; junction bases left unmatched: 6. Researchers prepared the TCRbeta library using unique molecular identifiers, the study reports. TCRdb redid the calling of the PCR reads with MiXCR, one entry per CDR3 protein. The sample lists 330,000 or so distinct CDR3 sequences, around a tenth occurring once.

V usage is TRBV28 and J usage is TRBJ2-7; TRBD2 agrees at 14 bases. The sequences come from PBMCs, collected before TCRalphabeta/CD19-depleted stem cell transplant. This TCR derives from a boy in the first two years of life with acute myeloid leukemia, due to receive a stem cell transplant. The DNA for the CDR3 is TGTGCCAGCAGTGGACTAGCGGGAGGATACTCCGAGCAGTACTTC. Translation gives CASSGLAGGYSEQYF.